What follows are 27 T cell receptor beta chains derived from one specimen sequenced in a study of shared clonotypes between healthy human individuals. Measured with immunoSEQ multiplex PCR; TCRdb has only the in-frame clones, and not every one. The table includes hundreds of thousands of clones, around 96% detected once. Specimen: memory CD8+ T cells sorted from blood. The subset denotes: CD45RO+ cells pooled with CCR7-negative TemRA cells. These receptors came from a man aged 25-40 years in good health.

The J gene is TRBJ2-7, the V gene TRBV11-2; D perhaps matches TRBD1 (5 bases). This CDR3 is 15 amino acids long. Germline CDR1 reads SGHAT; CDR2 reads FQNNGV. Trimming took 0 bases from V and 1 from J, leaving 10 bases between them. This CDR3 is CASSLDWGRSYEQYF. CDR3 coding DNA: TGTGCCAGCAGCTTAGATTGGGGCAGATCCTACGAGCAGTACTTC.

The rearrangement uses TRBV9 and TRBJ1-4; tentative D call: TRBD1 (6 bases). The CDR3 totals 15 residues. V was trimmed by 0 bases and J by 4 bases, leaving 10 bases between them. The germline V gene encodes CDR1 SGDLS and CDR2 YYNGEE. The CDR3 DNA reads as TGTGCCAGCAGCGTAGGGGGACACCTTAATGAAAAACTGTTTTTT. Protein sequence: CASSVGGHLNEKLFF.

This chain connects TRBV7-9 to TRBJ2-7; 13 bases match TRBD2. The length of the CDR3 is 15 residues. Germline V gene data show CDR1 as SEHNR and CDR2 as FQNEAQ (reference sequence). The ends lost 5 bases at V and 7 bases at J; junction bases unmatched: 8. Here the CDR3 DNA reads TGTGCCAGCAGCACCTGGACTAGCGGGAGTCGGGAGCAGTACTTC. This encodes CASSTWTSGSREQYF.

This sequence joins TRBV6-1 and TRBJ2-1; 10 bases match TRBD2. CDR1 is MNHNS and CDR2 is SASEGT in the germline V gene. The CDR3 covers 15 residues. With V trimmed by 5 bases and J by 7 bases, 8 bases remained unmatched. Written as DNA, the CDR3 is TGTGCCAGCAGTCTAGCGGGAGTGGGTGGTAATGAGCAGTTCTTC. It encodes CASSLAGVGGNEQFF.

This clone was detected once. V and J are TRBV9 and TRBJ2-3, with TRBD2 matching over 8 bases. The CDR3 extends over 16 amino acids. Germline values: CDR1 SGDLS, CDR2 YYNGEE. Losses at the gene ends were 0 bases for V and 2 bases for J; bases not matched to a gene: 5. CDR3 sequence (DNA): TGTGCCAGCAGCGTAGCCGCGGGAGGACCCACAGATACGCAGTATTTT. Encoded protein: CASSVAAGGPTDTQYF.

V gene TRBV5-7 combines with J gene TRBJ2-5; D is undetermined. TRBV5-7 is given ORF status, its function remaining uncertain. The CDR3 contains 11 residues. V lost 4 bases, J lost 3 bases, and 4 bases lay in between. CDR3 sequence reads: CASSREETQYF. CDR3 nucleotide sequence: TGTGCCAGCAGCAGGGAAGAGACCCAGTACTTC.

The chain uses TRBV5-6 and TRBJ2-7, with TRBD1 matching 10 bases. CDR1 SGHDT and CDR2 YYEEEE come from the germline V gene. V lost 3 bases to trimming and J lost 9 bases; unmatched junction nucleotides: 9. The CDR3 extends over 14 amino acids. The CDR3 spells CASSWGQGHGGQYF. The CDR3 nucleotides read TGTGCCAGCAGCTGGGGACAGGGGCACGGCGGGCAGTACTTC.

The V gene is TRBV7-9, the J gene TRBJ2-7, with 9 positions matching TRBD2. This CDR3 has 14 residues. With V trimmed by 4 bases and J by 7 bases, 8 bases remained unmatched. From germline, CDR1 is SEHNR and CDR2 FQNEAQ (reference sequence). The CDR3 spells CASSSRTSVDEQYF. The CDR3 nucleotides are TGTGCCAGCAGCTCCCGGACTAGCGTGGATGAGCAGTACTTC.

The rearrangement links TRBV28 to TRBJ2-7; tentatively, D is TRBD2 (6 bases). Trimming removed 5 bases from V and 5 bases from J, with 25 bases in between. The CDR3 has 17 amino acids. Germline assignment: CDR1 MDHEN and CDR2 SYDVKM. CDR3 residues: CASSAPLRGILGNEQYF. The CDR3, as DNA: TGTGCCAGCAGTGCACCCCTCCGGGGGATATTAGGGAACGAGCAGTACTTC.

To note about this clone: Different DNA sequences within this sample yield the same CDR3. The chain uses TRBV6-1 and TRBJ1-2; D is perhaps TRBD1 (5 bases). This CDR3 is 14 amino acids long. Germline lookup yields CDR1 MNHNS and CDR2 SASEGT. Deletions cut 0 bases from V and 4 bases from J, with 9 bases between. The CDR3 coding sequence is TGTGCCAGCAGTGAAGCGGGGGGGGGCTATGGCTACACCTTC. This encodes CASSEAGGGYGYTF.

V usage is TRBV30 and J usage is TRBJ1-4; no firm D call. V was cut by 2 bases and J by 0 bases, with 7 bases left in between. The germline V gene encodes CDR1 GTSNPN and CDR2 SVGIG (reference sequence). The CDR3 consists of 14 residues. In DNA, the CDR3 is TGTGCCTGGAGTATCTCTACAACTAATGAAAAACTGTTTTTT. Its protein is CAWSISTTNEKLFF.

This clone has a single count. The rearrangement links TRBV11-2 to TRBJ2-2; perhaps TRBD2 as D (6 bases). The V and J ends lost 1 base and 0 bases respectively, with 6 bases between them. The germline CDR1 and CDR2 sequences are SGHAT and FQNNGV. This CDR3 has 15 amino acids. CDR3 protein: CASSLAGANTGELFF. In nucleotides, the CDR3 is TGTGCCAGCAGCTTAGCGGGAGCGAACACCGGGGAGCTGTTTTTT.

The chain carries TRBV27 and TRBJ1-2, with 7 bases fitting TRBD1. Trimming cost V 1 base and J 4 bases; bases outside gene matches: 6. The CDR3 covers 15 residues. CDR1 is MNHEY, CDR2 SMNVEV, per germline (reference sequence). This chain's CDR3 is CASSLFQGGSYGYTF. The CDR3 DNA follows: TGTGCCAGCAGTTTATTCCAGGGGGGCAGCTATGGCTACACCTTC.

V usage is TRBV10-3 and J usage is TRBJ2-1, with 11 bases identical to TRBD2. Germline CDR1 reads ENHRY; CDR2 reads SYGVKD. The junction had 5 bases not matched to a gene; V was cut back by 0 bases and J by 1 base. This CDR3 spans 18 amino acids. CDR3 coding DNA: TGTGCCATCAGTGAGTCACTAGCGGGAGAATATTCCTACAATGAGCAGTTCTTC. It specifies CAISESLAGEYSYNEQFF.

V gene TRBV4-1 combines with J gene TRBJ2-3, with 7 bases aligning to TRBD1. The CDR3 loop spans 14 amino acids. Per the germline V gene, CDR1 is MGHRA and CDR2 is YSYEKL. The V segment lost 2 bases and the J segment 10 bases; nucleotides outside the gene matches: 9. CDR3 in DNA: TGCGCCAGCAGCCAAACTAGACAGGGACCCTCGCAGTATTTT. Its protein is CASSQTRQGPSQYF.

This CDR3 is CASSLAYRGHTDTQYF. In DNA form, the CDR3 reads TGTGCCAGCAGCTTAGCGTACAGGGGGCACACAGATACGCAGTATTTT. The chain is built from TRBV11-2 and TRBJ2-3, with 9 bases identical to TRBD1. CDR1 and CDR2 (germline): SGHAT, FQNNGV. This CDR3 contains 16 residues. J gave up 2 bases and V 1 base, and 4 bases lay outside the gene matches.

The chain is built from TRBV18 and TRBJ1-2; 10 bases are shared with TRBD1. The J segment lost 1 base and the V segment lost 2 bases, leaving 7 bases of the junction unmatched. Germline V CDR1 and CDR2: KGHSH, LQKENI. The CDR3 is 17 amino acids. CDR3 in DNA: TGTGCCAGCTCACCAATGGACAGGGGGATTCGTAACTATGGCTACACCTTC. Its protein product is CASSPMDRGIRNYGYTF.

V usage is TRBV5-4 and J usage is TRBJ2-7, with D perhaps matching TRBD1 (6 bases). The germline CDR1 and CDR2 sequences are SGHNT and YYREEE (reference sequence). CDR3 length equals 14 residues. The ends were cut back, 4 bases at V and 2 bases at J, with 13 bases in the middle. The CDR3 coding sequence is TGTGCCAGCAGCCCGGAAGGGGGTACCTACGAGCAGTACTTC. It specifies CASSPEGGTYEQYF.

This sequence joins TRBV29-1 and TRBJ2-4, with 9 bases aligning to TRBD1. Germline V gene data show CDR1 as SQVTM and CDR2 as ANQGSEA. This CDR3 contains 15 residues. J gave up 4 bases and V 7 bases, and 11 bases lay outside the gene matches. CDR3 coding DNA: TGCAGCGCAGACGGGTCGGGACAGGGTAAAAACATTCAGTACTTC. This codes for CSADGSGQGKNIQYF.

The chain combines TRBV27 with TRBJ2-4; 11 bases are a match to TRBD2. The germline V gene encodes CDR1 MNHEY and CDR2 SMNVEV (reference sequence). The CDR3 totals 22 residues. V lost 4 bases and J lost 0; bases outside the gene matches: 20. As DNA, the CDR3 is TGTGCCAGCAGTTCCCGGACCTCGACTAGCGGGGCTTCGTTGCTAGCCAAAAACATTCAGTACTTC. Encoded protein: CASSSRTSTSGASLLAKNIQYF.

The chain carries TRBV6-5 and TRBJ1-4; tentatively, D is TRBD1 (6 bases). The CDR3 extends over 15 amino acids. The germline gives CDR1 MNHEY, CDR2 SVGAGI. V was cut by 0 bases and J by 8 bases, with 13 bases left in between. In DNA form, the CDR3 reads TGTGCCAGCAGTTACTCCACAGGGCTAGGGGAAAAACTGTTTTTT. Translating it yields CASSYSTGLGEKLFF.

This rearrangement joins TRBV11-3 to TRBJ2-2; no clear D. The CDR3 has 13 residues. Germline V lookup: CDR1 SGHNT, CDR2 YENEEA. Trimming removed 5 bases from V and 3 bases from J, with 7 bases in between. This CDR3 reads CASSPPHTGELFF. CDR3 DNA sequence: TGTGCCAGCAGCCCACCCCACACCGGGGAGCTGTTTTTT. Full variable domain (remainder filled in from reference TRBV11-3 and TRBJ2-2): EAGVVQSPRYKIIEKKQPVAFWCNPISGHNTLYWYLQNLGQGPELLIRYENEEAVDDSQLPKDRFSAERLKGVDSTLKIQPAELGDSAVYLCASSPPHTGELFFGEGSRLTVL.

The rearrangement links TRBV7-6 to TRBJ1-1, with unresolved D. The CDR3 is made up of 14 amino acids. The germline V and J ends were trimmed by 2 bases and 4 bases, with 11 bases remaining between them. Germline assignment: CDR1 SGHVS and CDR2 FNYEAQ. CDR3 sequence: CASSLRFGSTEAFF. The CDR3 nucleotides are TGTGCCAGCAGCTTAAGGTTCGGCAGCACTGAAGCTTTCTTT. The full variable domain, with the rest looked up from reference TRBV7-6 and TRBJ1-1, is GAGVSQSPRYKVTKRGQDVALRCDPISGHVSLYWYRQALGQGPEFLTYFNYEAQQDKSGLPNDRFSAERPEGSISTLTIQRTEQRDSAMYRCASSLRFGSTEAFFGQGTRLTVV.

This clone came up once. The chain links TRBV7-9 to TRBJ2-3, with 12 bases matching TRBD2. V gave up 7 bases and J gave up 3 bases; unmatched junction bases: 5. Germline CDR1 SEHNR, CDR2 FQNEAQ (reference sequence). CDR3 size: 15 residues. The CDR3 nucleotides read TGTGCCAGCACCCTAGCGGGAGGGCGTACAGATACGCAGTATTTT. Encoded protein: CASTLAGGRTDTQYF.

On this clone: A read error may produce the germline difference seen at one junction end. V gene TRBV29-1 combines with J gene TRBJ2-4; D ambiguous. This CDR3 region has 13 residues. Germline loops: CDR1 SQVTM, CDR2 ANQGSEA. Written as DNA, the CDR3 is TGCAGCGTTGTGTTGCGGCCCAAAAACATTCGGTACTTC. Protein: CSVVLRPKNIRYF.

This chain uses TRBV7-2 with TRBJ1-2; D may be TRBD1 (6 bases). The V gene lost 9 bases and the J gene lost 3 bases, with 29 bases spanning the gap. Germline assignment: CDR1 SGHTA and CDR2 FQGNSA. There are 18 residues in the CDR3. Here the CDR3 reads CARSRREWAGEAYYGYTF. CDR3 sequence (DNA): TGTGCCAGGAGCAGAAGAGAGTGGGCAGGGGAGGCGTACTATGGCTACACCTTC.

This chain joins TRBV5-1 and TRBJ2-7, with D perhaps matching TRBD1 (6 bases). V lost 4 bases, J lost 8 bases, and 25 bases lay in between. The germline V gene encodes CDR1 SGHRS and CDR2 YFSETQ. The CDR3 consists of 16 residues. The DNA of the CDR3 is TGCGCCAGCAGCCCAGGGGACATCTCCAGTTTAGTTAAGCAGTACTTC. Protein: CASSPGDISSLVKQYF.